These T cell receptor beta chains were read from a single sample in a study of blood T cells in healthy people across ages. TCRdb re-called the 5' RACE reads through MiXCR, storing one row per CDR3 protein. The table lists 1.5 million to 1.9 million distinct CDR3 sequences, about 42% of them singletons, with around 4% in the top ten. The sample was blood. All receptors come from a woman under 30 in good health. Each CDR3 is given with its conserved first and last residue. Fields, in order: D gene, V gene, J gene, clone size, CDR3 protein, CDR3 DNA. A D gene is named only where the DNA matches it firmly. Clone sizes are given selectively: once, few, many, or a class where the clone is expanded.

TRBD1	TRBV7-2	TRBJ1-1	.	CASSFRTGPALNTEAFF	TGTGCCAGCAGCTTCCGGACAGGACCCGCTCTAAACACTGAAGCTTTCTTT
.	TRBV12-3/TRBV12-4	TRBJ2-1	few	CASSNPHRDEQFF	TGTGCCAGCAGTAACCCCCACCGGGATGAGCAGTTCTTC
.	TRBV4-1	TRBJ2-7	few	CASSQATGAEQYF	TGCGCCAGCAGCCAAGCGACTGGGGCCGAGCAGTACTTC
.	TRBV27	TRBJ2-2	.	CASSLSDLNTGELFF	TGTGCCAGCAGTTTGTCGGACTTGAACACCGGGGAGCTGTTTTTT
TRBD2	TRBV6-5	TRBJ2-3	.	CASWAGGPKDTQYF	TGTGCCAGCTGGGCGGGAGGGCCAAAAGATACGCAGTATTTT
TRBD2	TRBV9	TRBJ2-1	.	CASSVDGGGLSNEQFF	TGTGCCAGCAGCGTAGACGGCGGGGGGCTCTCCAATGAGCAGTTCTTC
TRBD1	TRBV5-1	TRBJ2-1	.	CASSRQGADNEQFF	TGCGCCAGCAGCAGACAGGGGGCAGACAATGAGCAGTTCTTC
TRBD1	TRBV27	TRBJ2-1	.	CASSSLLGQVGNEQFF	TGTGCCAGCAGTTCACTTTTGGGACAGGTGGGAAATGAGCAGTTCTTC
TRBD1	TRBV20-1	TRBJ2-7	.	CSASWDRGKYEQYF	TGCAGTGCTAGTTGGGACAGGGGGAAGTACGAGCAGTACTTC
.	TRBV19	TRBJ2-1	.	CASTSVPGQGADEQFF	.
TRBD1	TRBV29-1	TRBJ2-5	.	CSVNPGQGVETQYF	TGCAGCGTTAACCCGGGACAGGGGGTCGAGACCCAGTACTTC
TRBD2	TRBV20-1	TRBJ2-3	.	CSARVASGGATDTQYF	TGCAGTGCTAGAGTGGCTAGCGGGGGGGCCACAGATACGCAGTATTTT
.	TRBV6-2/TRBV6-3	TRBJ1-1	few	CASSYDSQGIEAFF	TGTGCCAGCAGCTACGATTCACAGGGCATTGAAGCTTTCTTT
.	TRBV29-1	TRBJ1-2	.	CSVEVGTLYTF	TGCAGCGTTGAAGTTGGGACCCTCTACACCTTC
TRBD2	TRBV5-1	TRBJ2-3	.	CASSLEQGIGGLAGGPKDTQYF	TGCGCCAGCAGCTTGGAACAGGGAATCGGAGGACTAGCGGGAGGGCCGAAAGATACGCAGTATTTT
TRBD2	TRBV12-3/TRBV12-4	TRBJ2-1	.	CASSKTSRGNEQFF	TGTGCCAGCAGTAAGACTAGCCGGGGTAATGAGCAGTTCTTC
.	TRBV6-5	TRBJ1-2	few	CATLDSSGGYTF	TGTGCCACTTTGGACAGTTCGGGTGGCTACACCTTC
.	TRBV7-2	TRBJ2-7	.	CASSVTESHEQYF	TGTGCCAGCAGCGTTACGGAGTCCCACGAGCAGTACTTC
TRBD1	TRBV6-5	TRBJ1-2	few	CASSSTTGTGGLGYGYTF	TGTGCCAGCAGTTCGACTACCGGGACAGGGGGCTTGGGGTATGGCTACACCTTC
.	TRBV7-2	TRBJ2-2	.	CASSQLSTGELFF	TGTGCCAGCAGCCAGCTTTCCACCGGGGAGCTGTTTTTT
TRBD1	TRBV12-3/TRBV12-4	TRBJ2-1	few	CASVYRGSYNEQFF	TGTGCCAGTGTGTACAGGGGATCCTACAATGAGCAGTTCTTC
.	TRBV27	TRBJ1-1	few	CASRKGITEAFF	TGTGCCAGCAGAAAAGGGATCACTGAAGCTTTCTTT
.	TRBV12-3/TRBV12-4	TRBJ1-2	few	CASMGHGGRGDYGYTF	TGTGCCAGCATGGGTCACGGGGGCAGGGGAGACTATGGCTACACCTTC
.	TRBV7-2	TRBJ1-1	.	CASSSRVEIRNTEAFF	TGTGCCAGCAGCTCCCGGGTGGAGATCCGGAACACTGAAGCTTTCTTT